A single TCR beta chain is shown here with its context. This clone was counted once. The antigen it recognizes is unknown. No base qualities exist here, and no much larger clone lies one base off it. Library prep was done by the immunoSEQ multiplex PCR assay. Rearranged TCR beta chain sequences were amplified with the hsTCRB Kit following the manufacturer's protocol. Sequencing of TCRB libraries was carried out on an Illumina MiSeq. The authors' pipeline ran thus. The kit vendor's proprietary platform handled demultiplexing, trimming and gene mapping. The table was pulled from immuneACCESS by TCRdb, which kept in-frame rearrangements only. Such tables lose some clones; where checked, under half of the loss comes from unresolved V genes, and the rest has no known cause. V and J calls and clone size are as listed in that table; D and trimming were resolved from the DNA. For this sample there are fewer than 35,000 clones; roughly 82% appear just once. The top ten clonotypes cover 6.5% to 9.5% of the sample.

The germline V gene gives CDR1 as SNHLY and CDR2 as FYNNEI. Measured from the cysteine to the phenylalanine, the CDR3 is 15 residues long. Just the 45-base CDR3 DNA is kept, in frame starting at base 1. V loses 4 bases, J loses 4 bases, and the germline ends lie 16 bases apart. The sample's time point label, decoded: week 35, safety follow-up. Every vaccine dose consisted of 300 ug of a 20-mer mutant IDH1 peptide in Montanide, administered subcutaneously together with topical imiquimod. Patients received eight vaccinations in weeks 1, 3, 5, 7, 11, 15, 19 and 23, corresponding to visits V03 through V10. The donors had newly diagnosed IDH1-mutant astrocytomas of WHO grade 3 or 4 that showed loss of nuclear ATRX. The samples were drawn from NOA16, a multicentre, single-arm, open-label phase I trial in Germany that tested a mutant IDH1 peptide vaccine in humans for the first time. Genomic DNA for TCRB sequencing was extracted from EDTA blood using the DNeasy Blood and Tissue Kit.

The entry originates in a study of a mutant IDH1 vaccine in newly diagnosed glioma (dated by TCRdb to the early 2020s). Notes on the research overall: In the chemotherapy-containing groups, vaccination started alongside temozolomide cycles, whereas in patients who had radiotherapy alone it started 4-6 weeks after radiotherapy. For exploratory analyses, longitudinal TCRB deep sequencing was carried out in around 24 treated patients wherever samples were available. The week-35 safety follow-up was designated visit V12, and the week-47 end of study was designated visit V13. Of the roughly 34 treated patients, around 62% were male and about 38% were female, and the mean age was roughly 40 years. Peripheral blood was collected at six visits: V03 (baseline), V05, V07, V10, V12 and V13. Before enrollment, patients had received standard therapy of radiotherapy alone, temozolomide alone, or radiochemotherapy with temozolomide; most received the combination. What the study reported, not specific to this receptor: Availability determined which PBMC samples were chosen for TCRB deep sequencing. Immune responses induced by the vaccine were seen in more than 85% of patients across multiple MHC alleles. It was noted by the authors that analyses of patient blood samples could not be reproduced owing to sample limitations. Changes in the top peripheral T cell clonotypes picked up by TCRB sequencing did not appear to be linked to pseudoprogression.

The sequencing here drew on PBMCs, taken from a glioma patient whose treatment included an IDH1 peptide vaccine. The chain is encoded by TRBV2 joined to TRBJ1-1, with the D gene call left open. The clonotype comes from a man aged 50 to 59 with glioma. The CDR3 in this case is CASSARLRGSTEAFF. The sequenced DNA is TGTGCCAGCAGTGCCCGCCTTCGGGGTAGCACTGAAGCTTTCTTT.